These 20 T cell receptor beta chains came from one sample sequenced in a study of cytomegalovirus exposure and HLA in healthy donors. With 60 Vbeta and 13 Jbeta primers, the PCR was carried out. Measured with immunoSEQ multiplex PCR; TCRdb has only the in-frame clones, and not every one. The data show some 180,000 clones, with 76% seen just once and about 1.5% held by the top ten. Sequenced material: PBMCs. The receptors stem from a man aged 18 to 29 in good health and CMV-seronegative.

The chain joins TRBV5-1 to TRBJ1-2, with a weak D call TRBD1 (5 bases). The length of the CDR3 is 15 residues. With 0 bases removed from V and 6 bases from J, the gap between germline ends came to 15 bases. Germline V CDR1 and CDR2: SGHRS, YFSETQ. The CDR3 here is CASSLVGGPGHGYTF. The CDR3 coding sequence is TGCGCCAGCAGCTTGGTGGGTGGGCCAGGGCATGGCTACACCTTC.

The rearrangement links TRBV7-3 to TRBJ2-1, with a weak D call TRBD2 (6 bases). The CDR3 sequence is 18 residues long. Trimming took off 4 bases at V and 0 bases at J, with 19 bases between the two ends. Germline V gene lookup returns CDR1 SGHTA and CDR2 FQGTGA. For the CDR3, the DNA is TGTGCCAGCAGCTCCACGCTCGCGCGGGGAAGCTCCTACAATGAGCAGTTCTTC. Its protein is CASSSTLARGSSYNEQFF.

J is TRBJ1-6 and V is TRBV5-1; D perhaps matches TRBD1 (5 bases). CDR3 length equals 17 residues. V lost 3 bases to trimming and J lost 7 bases, with 20 bases between them. CDR1 is SGHRS, CDR2 YFSETQ, per germline. The CDR3 DNA follows: TGCGCCAGCAGCTCCGGCGAGTGGGGACTCGTAAATTCACCCCTCCACTTT. Protein sequence: CASSSGEWGLVNSPLHF.

The chain is built from TRBV28 and TRBJ2-5; D perhaps matches TRBD1 (6 bases). The end of the DNA fits TRBJ2-7 better, so the J call may be wrong. Germline CDR1 is MDHEN and CDR2 is SYDVKM. CDR3 length equals 11 residues. CDR3 sequence: CASRAGAEQYF. The CDR3 nucleotides are TGTGCCAGCAGGGCAGGGGCCGAGCAGTACTTC.

This chain uses TRBV6-5 with TRBJ2-2; D is perhaps TRBD1 (5 bases). This CDR3 has 12 residues. Germline-derived CDR1 and CDR2 are MNHEY and SVGAGI. The ends were cut back, 7 bases at V and 4 bases at J, with 7 bases in the middle. This CDR3 is CASTGFTGELFF. CDR3 nucleotides: TGTGCCAGCACAGGGTTCACCGGGGAGCTGTTTTTT.

The gene calls are TRBV28 and TRBJ1-2; possibly TRBD1 for D (6 bases). In germline, CDR1 is MDHEN, CDR2 SYDVKM. This CDR3 contains 14 residues. V gave up 2 bases and J gave up 4 bases, with 11 bases separating them. CDR3 amino acids: CASSLRTAVYGYTF. The CDR3 DNA reads TGTGCCAGCAGTTTAAGGACAGCTGTCTATGGCTACACCTTC.

This sequence joins TRBV6-5 and TRBJ1-5; TRBD1 might be the D (5 bases). Germline CDR1 MNHEY, CDR2 SVGAGI. This CDR3 has 14 amino acids. V gave up 6 bases and J gave up 2 bases, with 11 bases separating them. For the CDR3, the DNA is TGTGCCAGCAGACCCGACAGCCGCAATCAGCCCCAGCATTTT. Its translation: CASRPDSRNQPQHF.

There are a few counts of this clone. The chain is built from TRBV30 and TRBJ2-1; a weak D match, TRBD2 (5 bases). In germline, CDR1 is GTSNPN, CDR2 SVGIG (reference sequence). The CDR3 runs to 15 residues. V lost 5 bases, J lost 4 bases, and 18 bases lay in between. The chain's CDR3 is CAWEPGRRIYNEQFF. CDR3 in DNA: TGTGCCTGGGAACCTGGACGGAGGATTTACAATGAGCAGTTCTTC.

The chain couples TRBV28 to TRBJ1-3; no clear D gene. V lost 5 bases and J lost 2, with 13 bases in between. Germline V lookup: CDR1 MDHEN, CDR2 SYDVKM. The CDR3 covers 15 residues. The CDR3 protein is CASSRRGIPGNTIYF. As DNA, the CDR3 is TGTGCCAGCAGTCGCCGAGGGATACCTGGAAACACCATATATTTT.

The genes are TRBV28 and TRBJ2-1; no firm D call. Germline V gene data show CDR1 as MDHEN and CDR2 as SYDVKM. The V and J ends lost 5 bases and 4 bases respectively, with 18 bases between them. This CDR3 region has 16 residues. CDR3 nucleotides: TGTGCCAGCAGTCCCCCACAGCTCCCTCCTTACAATGAGCAGTTCTTC. Translating gives CASSPPQLPPYNEQFF. Together with reference TRBV28 and TRBJ2-1, the CDR3 gives the full variable domain: DVKVTQSSRYLVKRTGEKVFLECVQDMDHENMFWYRQDPGLGLRLIYFSYDVKMKEKGDIPEGYSVSREKKERFSLILESASTNQTSMYLCASSPPQLPPYNEQFFGPGTRLTVL.

The rearrangement links TRBV9 to TRBJ2-1, with 8 bases that match TRBD2. The V gene end was trimmed by 2 bases and the J gene end by 1 base; junction bases not matched to a gene: 5. The germline V gene encodes CDR1 SGDLS and CDR2 YYNGEE. The CDR3 has 16 amino acids. CDR3 protein: CASSVFSGGSYNEQFF. The CDR3 DNA is TGTGCCAGCAGCGTTTTTTCGGGAGGGTCCTACAATGAGCAGTTCTTC. Complete variable domain (other parts from reference TRBV9 and TRBJ2-1): DSGVTQTPKHLITATGQRVTLRCSPRSGDLSVYWYQQSLDQGLQFLIQYYNGEERAKGNILERFSAQQFPDLHSELNLSSLELGDSALYFCASSVFSGGSYNEQFFGPGTRLTVL.

V and J are TRBV5-4 and TRBJ2-5; TRBD2 is a possible D gene (6 bases). The CDR3 is 17 residues long. V was cut by 1 base and J by 4 bases, with 20 bases left in between. CDR1 is SGHNT, CDR2 YYREEE, per germline (reference sequence). The DNA for the CDR3 is TGTGCCAGCAGCTTGACCTGGGGCGGGATGGGAGCAGAGACCCAGTACTTC. Translated, it gives CASSLTWGGMGAETQYF.

V usage is TRBV4-1 and J usage is TRBJ2-5; D gene ambiguous. Trimming took 2 bases from V and 0 from J, leaving 7 bases between them. The V gene's germline CDR1 is MGHRA and CDR2 YSYEKL. This CDR3 has 14 amino acids. The CDR3 DNA reads TGCGCCAGCAGCCAACAAGCGTACCAAGAGACCCAGTACTTC. Translation gives CASSQQAYQETQYF.

The chain has TRBV27 and TRBJ2-1, with 9 bases fitting TRBD2. Per the germline V gene, CDR1 is MNHEY and CDR2 is SMNVEV (reference sequence). The CDR3 spans 13 residues. J gave up 11 bases and V 4 bases, and 6 bases lay outside the gene matches. The CDR3 protein is CASSSAGTSKQFF. DNA for the CDR3: TGTGCCAGCAGTTCCGCCGGGACTAGCAAGCAGTTCTTC.

A note on this clone: This sample also contains other DNA sequences that code for the same CDR3. The chain links TRBV18 to TRBJ1-2; 7 bases are shared with TRBD1. V was pared by 4 bases and J by 2 bases, with 1 base of the junction left unmatched. CDR1 and CDR2 (germline): KGHSH, LQKENI. The CDR3 runs 13 residues. CDR3 sequence (DNA): TGTGCCAGCTCACGGGACAGCAACTATGGCTACACCTTC. This sequence encodes CASSRDSNYGYTF.

Only a few counts were recorded for this clone. V and J are TRBV9 and TRBJ2-7, with a weak D call TRBD1 (6 bases). Looked up from germline, CDR1 is SGDLS and CDR2 is YYNGEE. The CDR3 runs to 15 residues. Trimming removed 4 bases from V and 3 bases from J, with 17 bases in between. The CDR3 DNA is TGTGCCAGCAGCCCGACCAGGGGTGGGGGCTACGAGCAGTACTTC. Translation: CASSPTRGGGYEQYF.

The chain joins TRBV5-1 to TRBJ1-3; 7 bases are a match to TRBD1. The J call may not be correct, given that the DNA end is closer to TRBJ2-2. The germline V gene encodes CDR1 SGHRS and CDR2 YFSETQ. This CDR3 contains 14 residues. The CDR3 bases are TGCGCCAGCAAGGGGGCCTCGAACACCGGGGAGCTGTTTTTT. Translated, it gives CASKGASNTGELFF.

This sequence joins TRBV4-2 and TRBJ1-1, with TRBD1 matching over 12 bases. V lost 4 bases and J lost 1; bases outside the gene matches: 16. Germline V CDR1 and CDR2: LGHNA, YNFKEQ. The CDR3 covers 20 residues. This chain's CDR3 is CASSPLPFGTGGVKNTEAFF. DNA for the CDR3: TGTGCCAGCAGCCCCCTTCCTTTTGGGACAGGGGGCGTTAAGAACACTGAAGCTTTCTTT.

The J gene is TRBJ2-1, the V gene TRBV30; 7 nucleotides align to TRBD2. Trimming cost V 6 bases and J 2 bases; bases outside gene matches: 10. Germline V gives CDR1 GTSNPN, CDR2 SVGIG (reference sequence). The CDR3 has 15 residues. Here the CDR3 reads CACPKLRGAYNEQFF. The CDR3 DNA follows: TGTGCCTGCCCGAAACTACGGGGGGCCTACAATGAGCAGTTCTTC.

This chain joins TRBV30 and TRBJ1-3; 11 bases fit TRBD1. After removal of 7 bases from V and 4 bases from J, the junction contained 3 bases not matched to a gene. This CDR3 has 13 residues. The germline CDR1 and CDR2 sequences are GTSNPN and SVGIG (reference sequence). For the CDR3, the DNA is TGTGCCTCGGACAGGGGGCTCGGAAACACCATATATTTT. Residues: CASDRGLGNTIYF.